This passage covers 10 T cell receptor beta chains from one sample sequenced in a study of response to subunit inactivated influenza vaccine. Via MiXCR, TCRdb re-called the RT-PCR reads, giving one row per CDR3 protein. This repertoire shows about 180,000 distinct CDR3 sequences, around 9% found once; its top ten account for 11%. The material sequenced was non-naive T cells sorted from PBMCs, taken on the day of vaccination. All receptors come from a man in his fifties who received an inactivated influenza vaccine.

This chain uses TRBV6-5 with TRBJ1-4, with 7 nucleotides matching TRBD1. The V gene end was trimmed by 3 bases and the J gene end by 7 bases; junction bases not matched to a gene: 8. The germline gives CDR1 MNHEY, CDR2 SVGAGI. The length of the CDR3 is 15 residues. CDR3 nucleotides: TGTGCCAGCAGTTATAGACGTCCAGGGGGTGAAAAACTGTTTTTT. This codes for CASSYRRPGGEKLFF.

This rearrangement joins TRBV7-8 to TRBJ2-7; unclear D gene. Per germline, CDR1 SGHVS and CDR2 FQNEAQ. V lost 1 base and J 2 bases, leaving 6 bases between the germline ends. The CDR3 covers 13 residues. In DNA, the CDR3 is TGTGCCAGCAGCTTAGGGCACACCTACGAGCAGTACTTC. Its translation is CASSLGHTYEQYF.

This clonotype was seen a few times. The genes are TRBV4-1 and TRBJ2-1; 10 bases are shared with TRBD2. Germline-derived CDR1 and CDR2 are MGHRA and YSYEKL. V lost 2 bases, J lost 9 bases, and 7 bases stayed unmatched. The CDR3 loop spans 15 amino acids. CDR3 sequence: CASSQFSGRKLEQFF. CDR3 DNA sequence: TGCGCCAGCAGCCAATTTAGCGGGAGGAAGCTTGAGCAGTTCTTC.

This clonotype has ten or more counts. V and J are TRBV2 and TRBJ2-1; TRBD2 is a possible D gene (6 bases). This CDR3 has 16 amino acids. In germline, CDR1 is SNHLY, CDR2 FYNNEI. Trimming removed 3 bases at V and 0 bases at J, with 12 bases between. CDR3 in DNA: TGTGCCAGCAGTGACCTAGCGTTCAGCTCCTACAATGAGCAGTTCTTC. Amino acids: CASSDLAFSSYNEQFF.

The V call is TRBV10-3, the J call TRBJ1-4; 7 nucleotides match TRBD1. The CDR3 totals 14 residues. The germline gives CDR1 ENHRY, CDR2 SYGVKD. Trimming took 4 bases from V and 3 from J; bases not matched to a gene: 2. The CDR3 spells CAISGGTANEKLFF. The DNA of the CDR3 is TGTGCCATCAGTGGCGGGACAGCTAATGAAAAACTGTTTTTT.

This clonotype was seen at least ten times. The chain employs TRBV5-1 and TRBJ2-1, with 7 positions matching TRBD2. V lost 0 bases to trimming and J lost 0 bases; unmatched junction nucleotides: 6. This CDR3 comprises 17 residues. Germline lookup yields CDR1 SGHRS and CDR2 YFSETQ. DNA of the CDR3: TGCGCCAGCAGCTTGGATTCAGGACTAGGCTCCTACAATGAGCAGTTCTTC. Residues: CASSLDSGLGSYNEQFF. Together with reference TRBV5-1 and TRBJ2-1, the CDR3 gives the full variable domain: KAGVTQTPRYLIKTRGQQVTLSCSPISGHRSVSWYQQTPGQGLQFLFEYFSETQRNKGNFPGRFSGRQFSNSRSEMNVSTLELGDSALYLCASSLDSGLGSYNEQFFGPGTRLTVL.

This clonotype has a handful of counts. V is TRBV27 and J is TRBJ2-1; 7 bases align to TRBD2. CDR1 MNHEY and CDR2 SMNVEV come from the germline V gene (reference sequence). V was clipped by 8 bases and J by 7 bases; unmatched bases: 8. This CDR3 has 13 residues. The CDR3 spells CASGRVSGNEQFF. DNA of the CDR3: TGTGCCAGCGGGAGGGTGTCCGGAAATGAGCAGTTCTTC.

This clonotype was observed a few times. J is TRBJ1-1 and V is TRBV20-1; possibly TRBD1 for D (5 bases). Trimming pared 6 bases from V and 5 bases from J, leaving 10 bases between. Germline assignment: CDR1 DFQATT and CDR2 SNEGSKA (reference sequence). The CDR3 covers 11 residues. In DNA form, the CDR3 reads TGCAGTGCCGTGCGGGGGACTGAAGCTTTCTTT. The encoded protein is CSAVRGTEAFF.

In its sample, this clonotype was seen a few times. This sequence joins TRBV11-2 and TRBJ2-5; weak D call: TRBD2 (5 bases). CDR3 size: 14 residues. Germline lookup yields CDR1 SGHAT and CDR2 FQNNGV. V was shortened by 5 bases and J by 7 bases, with 17 bases between the two germline ends. The CDR3 sequence is CASSPDLATGTQYF. CDR3 in DNA: TGTGCCAGCAGCCCGGACTTAGCCACGGGGACCCAGTACTTC.

In this sample, this clonotype turned up many times. This sequence joins TRBV27 and TRBJ2-7, with D uncertain. V dropped 3 bases and J dropped 6 bases, with 15 bases sitting between them. This CDR3 region has 14 residues. CDR1 MNHEY and CDR2 SMNVEV come from the germline V gene (reference sequence). The CDR3 region has the DNA TGTGCCAGCAGTTTCGCGGCAGTCCGACGCGAGCAGTACTTC. Protein product: CASSFAAVRREQYF.